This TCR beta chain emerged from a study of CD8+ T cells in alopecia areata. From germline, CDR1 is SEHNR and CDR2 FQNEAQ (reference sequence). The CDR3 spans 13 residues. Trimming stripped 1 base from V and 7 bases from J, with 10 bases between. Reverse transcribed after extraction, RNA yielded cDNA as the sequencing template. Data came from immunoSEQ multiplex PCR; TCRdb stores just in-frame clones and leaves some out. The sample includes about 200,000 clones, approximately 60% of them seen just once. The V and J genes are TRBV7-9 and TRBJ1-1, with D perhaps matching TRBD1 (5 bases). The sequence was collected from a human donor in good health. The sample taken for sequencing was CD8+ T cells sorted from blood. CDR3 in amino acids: CASSLGDGGEAFF. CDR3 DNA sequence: TGTGCCAGCAGCTTAGGCGACGGGGGTGAAGCTTTCTTT.